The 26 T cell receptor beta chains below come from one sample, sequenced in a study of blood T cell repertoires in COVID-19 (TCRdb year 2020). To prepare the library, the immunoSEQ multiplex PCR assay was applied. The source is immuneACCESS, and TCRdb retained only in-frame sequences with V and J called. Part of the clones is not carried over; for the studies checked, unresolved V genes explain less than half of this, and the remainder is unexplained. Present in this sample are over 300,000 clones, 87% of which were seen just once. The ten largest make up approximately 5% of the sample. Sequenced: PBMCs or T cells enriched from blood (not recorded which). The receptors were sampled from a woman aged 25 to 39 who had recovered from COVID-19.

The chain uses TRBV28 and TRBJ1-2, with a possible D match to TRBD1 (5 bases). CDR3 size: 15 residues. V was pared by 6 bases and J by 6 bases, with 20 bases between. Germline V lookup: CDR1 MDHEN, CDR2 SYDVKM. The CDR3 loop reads CASRPQGEARNGYTF. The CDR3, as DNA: TGTGCCAGCAGACCTCAAGGGGAGGCAAGGAATGGCTACACCTTC.

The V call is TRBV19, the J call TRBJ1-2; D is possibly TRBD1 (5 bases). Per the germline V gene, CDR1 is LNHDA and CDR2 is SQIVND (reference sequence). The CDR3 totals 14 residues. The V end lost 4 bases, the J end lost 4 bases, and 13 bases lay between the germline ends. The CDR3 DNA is TGTGCCAGTAGTAGAGCCCCGACAGTCTATGGCTACACCTTC. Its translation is CASSRAPTVYGYTF.

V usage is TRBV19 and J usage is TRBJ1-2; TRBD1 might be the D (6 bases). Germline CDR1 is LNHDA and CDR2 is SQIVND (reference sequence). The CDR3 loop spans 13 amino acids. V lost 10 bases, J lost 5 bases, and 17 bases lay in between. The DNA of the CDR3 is TGTGCCACCGCACAGGGTTTAGGGTATGGCTACACCTTC. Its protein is CATAQGLGYGYTF.

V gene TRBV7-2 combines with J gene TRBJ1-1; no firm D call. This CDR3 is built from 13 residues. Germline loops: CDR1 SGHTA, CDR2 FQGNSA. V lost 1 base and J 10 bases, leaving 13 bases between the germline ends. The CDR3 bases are TGTGCCAGCAGCTTAGTTAGCGGGAATCGAGCTTTCTTT. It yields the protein CASSLVSGNRAFF.

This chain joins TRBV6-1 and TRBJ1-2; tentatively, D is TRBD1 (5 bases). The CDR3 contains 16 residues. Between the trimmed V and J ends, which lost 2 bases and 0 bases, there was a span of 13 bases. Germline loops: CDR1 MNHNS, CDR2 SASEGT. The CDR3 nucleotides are TGTGCCAGCAGTGAATTTTTGGCAGGGTCTAACTATGGCTACACCTTC. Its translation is CASSEFLAGSNYGYTF.

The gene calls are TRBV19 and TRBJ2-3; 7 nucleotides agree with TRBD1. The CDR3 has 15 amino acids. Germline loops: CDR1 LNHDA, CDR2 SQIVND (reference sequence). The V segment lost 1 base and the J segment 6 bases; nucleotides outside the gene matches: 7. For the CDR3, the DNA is TGTGCCAGTAGTATAGGGTACAGGGGTGGGGATACGCAGTATTTT. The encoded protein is CASSIGYRGGDTQYF.

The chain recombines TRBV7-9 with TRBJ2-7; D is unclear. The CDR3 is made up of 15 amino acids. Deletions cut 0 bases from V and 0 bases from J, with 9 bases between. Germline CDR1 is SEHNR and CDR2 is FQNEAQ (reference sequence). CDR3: CASSLATSFSYEQYF. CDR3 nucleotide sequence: TGTGCCAGCAGCTTAGCGACAAGCTTCTCCTACGAGCAGTACTTC.

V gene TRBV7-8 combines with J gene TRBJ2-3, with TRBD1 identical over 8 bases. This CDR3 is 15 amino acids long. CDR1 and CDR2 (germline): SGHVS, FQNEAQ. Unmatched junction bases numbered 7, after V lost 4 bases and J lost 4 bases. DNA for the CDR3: TGTGCCAGCAGCTCGGACAGGGCCCTCCCAGATACGCAGTATTTT. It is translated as CASSSDRALPDTQYF.

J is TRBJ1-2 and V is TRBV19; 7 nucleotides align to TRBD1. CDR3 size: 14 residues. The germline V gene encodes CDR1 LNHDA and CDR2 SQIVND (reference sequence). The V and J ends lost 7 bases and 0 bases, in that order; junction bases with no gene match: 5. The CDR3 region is CASNPTGPNYGYTF. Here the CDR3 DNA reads TGTGCCAGTAACCCGACAGGGCCTAACTATGGCTACACCTTC.

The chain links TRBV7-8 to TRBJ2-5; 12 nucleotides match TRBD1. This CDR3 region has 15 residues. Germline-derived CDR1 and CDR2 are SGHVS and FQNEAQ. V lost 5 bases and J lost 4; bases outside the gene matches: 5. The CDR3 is CASSPGTGGTETQYF. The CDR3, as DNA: TGTGCCAGCAGCCCCGGGACAGGGGGCACAGAGACCCAGTACTTC.

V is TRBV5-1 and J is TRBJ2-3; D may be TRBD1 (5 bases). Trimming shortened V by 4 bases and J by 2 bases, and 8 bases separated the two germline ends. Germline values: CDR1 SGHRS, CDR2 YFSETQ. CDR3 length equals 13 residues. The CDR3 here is CASSPTVTDTQYF. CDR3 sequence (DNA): TGCGCCAGCAGCCCGACAGTCACAGATACGCAGTATTTT.

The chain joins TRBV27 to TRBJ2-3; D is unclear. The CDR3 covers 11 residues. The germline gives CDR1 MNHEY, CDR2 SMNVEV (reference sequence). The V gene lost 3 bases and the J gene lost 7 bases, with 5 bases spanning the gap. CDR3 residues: CASSFMYTQYF. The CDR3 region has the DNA TGTGCCAGCAGTTTCATGTATACGCAGTATTTT.

The CDR3 reads CASSLVPGTEKLFF. The DNA of the CDR3 is TGCGCCAGCAGCTTGGTTCCGGGGACAGAAAAACTGTTTTTT. The chain couples TRBV5-1 to TRBJ1-4; TRBD1 might be the D (6 bases). Trimming left V 0 bases short and J 8 bases short, with 11 bases between. This CDR3 has 14 amino acids. The germline CDR1 and CDR2 sequences are SGHRS and YFSETQ. Filled out from reference TRBV5-1 and TRBJ1-4, the complete variable domain reads KAGVTQTPRYLIKTRGQQVTLSCSPISGHRSVSWYQQTPGQGLQFLFEYFSETQRNKGNFPGRFSGRQFSNSRSEMNVSTLELGDSALYLCASSLVPGTEKLFFGSGTQLSVL.

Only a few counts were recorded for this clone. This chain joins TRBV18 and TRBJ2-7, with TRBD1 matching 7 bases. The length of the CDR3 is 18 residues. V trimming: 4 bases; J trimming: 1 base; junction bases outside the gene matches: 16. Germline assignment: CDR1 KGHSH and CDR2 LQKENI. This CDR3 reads CASSHLGTADLLSYEQYF. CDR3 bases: TGTGCCAGCTCACATCTCGGGACAGCTGACCTCCTTTCCTACGAGCAGTACTTC.

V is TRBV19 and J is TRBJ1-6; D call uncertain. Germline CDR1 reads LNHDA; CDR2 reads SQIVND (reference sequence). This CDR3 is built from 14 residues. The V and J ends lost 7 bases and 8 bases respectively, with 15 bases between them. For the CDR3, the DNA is TGTGCCAGTAACTTAAAAAATCGGGATTCACCCCTCCACTTT. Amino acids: CASNLKNRDSPLHF.

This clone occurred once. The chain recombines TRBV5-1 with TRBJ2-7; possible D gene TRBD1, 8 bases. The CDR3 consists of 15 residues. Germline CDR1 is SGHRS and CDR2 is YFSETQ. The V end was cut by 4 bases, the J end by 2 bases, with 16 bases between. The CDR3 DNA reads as TGCGCCAGCAGCAATCAGGGGGCGGGGGCCTACGAGCAGTACTTC. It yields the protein CASSNQGAGAYEQYF.

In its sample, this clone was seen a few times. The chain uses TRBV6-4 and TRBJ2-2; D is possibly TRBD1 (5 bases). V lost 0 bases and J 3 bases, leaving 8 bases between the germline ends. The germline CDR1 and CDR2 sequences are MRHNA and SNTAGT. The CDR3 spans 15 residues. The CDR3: CASSDSRGDTGELFF. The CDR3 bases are TGTGCCAGCAGTGACTCTAGGGGCGACACCGGGGAGCTGTTTTTT.

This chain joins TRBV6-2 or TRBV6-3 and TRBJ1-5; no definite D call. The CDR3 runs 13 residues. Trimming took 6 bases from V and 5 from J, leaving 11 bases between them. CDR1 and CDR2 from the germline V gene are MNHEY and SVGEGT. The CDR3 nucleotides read TGTGCCAGCAGCCCGTACACAGATCAGCCCCAGCATTTT. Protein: CASSPYTDQPQHF.

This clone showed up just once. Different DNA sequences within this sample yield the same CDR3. CDR3 in DNA: TGCGCCAGCAGCTTGGCCAGGGGTATAGGAGAGACCCAGTACTTC. Its protein product is CASSLARGIGETQYF. V and J are TRBV5-1 and TRBJ2-5; possibly TRBD1 for D (6 bases). Germline-derived CDR1 and CDR2 are SGHRS and YFSETQ. Between the trimmed V and J ends, which lost 0 bases and 4 bases, there was a span of 13 bases. CDR3 size: 15 residues.

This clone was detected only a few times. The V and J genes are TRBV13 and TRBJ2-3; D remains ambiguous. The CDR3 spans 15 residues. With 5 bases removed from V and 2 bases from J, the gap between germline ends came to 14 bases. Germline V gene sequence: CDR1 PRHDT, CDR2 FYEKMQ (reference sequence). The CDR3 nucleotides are TGTGCCAGCAGCCCCCGCGGAGCTGTCACAGATACGCAGTATTTT. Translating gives CASSPRGAVTDTQYF.

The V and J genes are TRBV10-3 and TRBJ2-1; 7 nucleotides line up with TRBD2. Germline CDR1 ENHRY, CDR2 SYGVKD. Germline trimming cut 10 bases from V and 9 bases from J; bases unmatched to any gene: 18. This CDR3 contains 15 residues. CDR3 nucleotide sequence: TGTGCCACCGGGACCCCAGGGAGGGGTGTAAGTGAGCAGTTCTTC. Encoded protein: CATGTPGRGVSEQFF.

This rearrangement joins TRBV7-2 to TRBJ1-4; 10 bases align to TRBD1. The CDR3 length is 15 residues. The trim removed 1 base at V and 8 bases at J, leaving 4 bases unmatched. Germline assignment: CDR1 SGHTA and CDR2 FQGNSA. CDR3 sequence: CASSLGGQGKEKLFF. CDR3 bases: TGTGCCAGCAGCTTAGGGGGACAGGGGAAGGAAAAACTGTTTTTT.

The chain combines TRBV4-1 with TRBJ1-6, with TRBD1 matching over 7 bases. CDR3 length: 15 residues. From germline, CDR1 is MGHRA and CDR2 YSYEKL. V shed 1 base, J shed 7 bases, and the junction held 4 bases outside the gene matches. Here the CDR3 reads CASSQGRGRNSPLHF. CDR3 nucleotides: TGCGCCAGCAGCCAAGGTAGGGGGCGGAATTCACCCCTCCACTTT.

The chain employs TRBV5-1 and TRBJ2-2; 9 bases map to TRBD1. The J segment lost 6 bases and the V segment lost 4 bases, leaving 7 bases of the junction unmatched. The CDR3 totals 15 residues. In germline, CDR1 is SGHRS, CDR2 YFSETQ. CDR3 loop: CASSILTGGPGELFF. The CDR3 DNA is TGCGCCAGCAGCATTCTCACAGGGGGCCCCGGGGAGCTGTTTTTT.

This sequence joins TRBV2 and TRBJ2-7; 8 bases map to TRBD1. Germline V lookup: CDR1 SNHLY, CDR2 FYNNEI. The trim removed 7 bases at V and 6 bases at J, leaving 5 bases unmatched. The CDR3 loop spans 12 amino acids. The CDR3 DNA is TGTGCCAGCAAGGGACAGGACTTCGAGCAGTACTTC. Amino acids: CASKGQDFEQYF.

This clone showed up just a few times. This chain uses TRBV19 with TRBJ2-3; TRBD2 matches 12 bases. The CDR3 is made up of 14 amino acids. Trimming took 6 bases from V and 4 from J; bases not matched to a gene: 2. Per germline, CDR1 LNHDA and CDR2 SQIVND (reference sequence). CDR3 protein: CASRTSGGADTQYF. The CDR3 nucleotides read TGTGCCAGTAGGACTAGCGGGGGAGCAGATACGCAGTATTTT.